This T cell receptor beta chain derives from a study of T cell responses to AZD1222 COVID-19 vaccine. Study background: Second-dose intervals near 4 or 12 weeks were combined.

Per germline, CDR1 MDHEN and CDR2 SYDVKM. This CDR3 contains 14 residues. Germline trimming cut 1 base from V and 6 bases from J; bases unmatched to any gene: 3. Libraries were prepared by immunoSEQ multiplex PCR; TCRdb keeps only in-frame clonotypes and omits some of them. This sample yields 120,000 or so clones, of which around 89% are seen a single time; 1.5% to 1.7% belongs to the top ten. The sequencing here drew on peripheral blood, taken on day 0 of AZD1222 vaccination. The V call is TRBV28, the J call TRBJ1-5; 7 nucleotides match TRBD1. This TCR derives from an adult in good health. CDR3 in DNA: TGTGCCAGCAGTTTATACAGGGGCGGTCAGCCCCAGCATTTT. As protein: CASSLYRGGQPQHF. Full variable domain (rest looked up from reference TRBV28 and TRBJ1-5): DVKVTQSSRYLVKRTGEKVFLECVQDMDHENMFWYRQDPGLGLRLIYFSYDVKMKEKGDIPEGYSVSREKKERFSLILESASTNQTSMYLCASSLYRGGQPQHFGDGTRLSIL.